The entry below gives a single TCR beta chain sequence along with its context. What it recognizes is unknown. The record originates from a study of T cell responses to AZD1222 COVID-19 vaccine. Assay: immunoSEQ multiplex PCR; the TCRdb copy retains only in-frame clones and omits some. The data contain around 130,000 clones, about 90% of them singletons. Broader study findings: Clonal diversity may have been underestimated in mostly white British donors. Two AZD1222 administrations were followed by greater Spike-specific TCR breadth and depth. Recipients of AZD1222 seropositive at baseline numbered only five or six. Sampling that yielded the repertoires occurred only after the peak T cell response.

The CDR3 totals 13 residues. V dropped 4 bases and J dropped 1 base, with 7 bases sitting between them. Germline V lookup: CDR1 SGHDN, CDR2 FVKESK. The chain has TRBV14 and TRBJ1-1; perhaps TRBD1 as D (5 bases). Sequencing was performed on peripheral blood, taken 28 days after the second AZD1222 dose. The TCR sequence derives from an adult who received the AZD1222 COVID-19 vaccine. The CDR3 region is CASSRTTNTEAFF. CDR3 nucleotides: TGTGCCAGCAGCCGGACAACGAACACTGAAGCTTTCTTT. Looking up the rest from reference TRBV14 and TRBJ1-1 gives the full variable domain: EAGVTQFPSHSVIEKGQTVTLRCDPISGHDNLYWYRRVMGKEIKFLLHFVKESKQDESGMPNNRFLAERTGGTYSTLKVQPAELEDSGVYFCASSRTTNTEAFFGQGTRLTVV.